This T cell receptor beta chain was observed in a study of T-cell reconstitution after alpha-beta-depleted transplantation in children. This clonotype appeared a few times. CDR1 and CDR2 (germline): SGHTA, FQGNSA. Between the trimmed V and J ends, which lost 6 bases and 8 bases, there was a span of 5 bases. The CDR3 has 11 amino acids. Unique molecular identifiers were used to barcode this TCRbeta library. MiXCR was run by TCRdb on the PCR reads, yielding one entry per CDR3 protein. The table includes around 370,000 distinct CDR3 sequences, 10% detected once. The clonotype comes from a human donor who donated a stem cell graft to a child with acute lymphoblastic leukemia. The chain couples TRBV7-2 to TRBJ1-6, with D uncertain. Here the sequenced sample was PBMCs from the stem cell graft donor, taken from the stem cell graft. This chain's CDR3 is CASSRDSPLHF. The CDR3 DNA reads as TGTGCCAGCAGTCGAGATTCACCCCTCCACTTT.